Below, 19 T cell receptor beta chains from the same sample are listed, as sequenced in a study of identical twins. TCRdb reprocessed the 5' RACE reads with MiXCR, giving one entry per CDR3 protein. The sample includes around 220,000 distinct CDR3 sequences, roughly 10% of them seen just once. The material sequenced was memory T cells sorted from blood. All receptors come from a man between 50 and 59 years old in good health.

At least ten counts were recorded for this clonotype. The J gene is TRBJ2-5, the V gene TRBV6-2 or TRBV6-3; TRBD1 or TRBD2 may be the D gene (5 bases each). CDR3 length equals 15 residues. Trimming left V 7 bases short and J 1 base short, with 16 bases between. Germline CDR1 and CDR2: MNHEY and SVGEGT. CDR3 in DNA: TGTGCCAGCACCGACGGGGCGGAACTCCAAGAGACCCAGTACTTC. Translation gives CASTDGAELQETQYF.

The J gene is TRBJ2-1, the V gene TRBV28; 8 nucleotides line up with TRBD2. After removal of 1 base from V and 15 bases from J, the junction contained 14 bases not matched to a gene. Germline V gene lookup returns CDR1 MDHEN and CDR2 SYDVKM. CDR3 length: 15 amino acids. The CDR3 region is CASSLSARGAGGGFF. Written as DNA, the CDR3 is TGTGCCAGCAGTTTATCGGCCCGGGGTGCGGGAGGAGGGTTCTTC.

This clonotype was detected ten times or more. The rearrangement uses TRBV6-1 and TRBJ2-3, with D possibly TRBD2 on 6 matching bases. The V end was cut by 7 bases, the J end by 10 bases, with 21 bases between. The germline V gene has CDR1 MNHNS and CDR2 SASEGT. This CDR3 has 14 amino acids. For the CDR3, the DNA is TGTGCCAGCACCAGACCGGGACTCCAGAAGTCGCAGTATTTT. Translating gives CASTRPGLQKSQYF.

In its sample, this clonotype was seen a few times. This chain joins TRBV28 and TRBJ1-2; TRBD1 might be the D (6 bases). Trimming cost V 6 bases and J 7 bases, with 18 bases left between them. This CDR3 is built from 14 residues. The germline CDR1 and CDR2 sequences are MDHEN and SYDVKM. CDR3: CASSDAGARSGYTF. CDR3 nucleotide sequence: TGTGCCAGCAGCGATGCAGGGGCGCGGAGTGGCTACACCTTC.

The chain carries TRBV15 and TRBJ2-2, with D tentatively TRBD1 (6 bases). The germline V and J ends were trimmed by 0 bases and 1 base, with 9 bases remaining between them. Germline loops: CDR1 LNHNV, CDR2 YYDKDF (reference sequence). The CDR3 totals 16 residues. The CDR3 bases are TGTGCCACCAGCAGAGATCCAGGGGTGAACACCGGGGAGCTGTTTTTT. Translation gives CATSRDPGVNTGELFF.

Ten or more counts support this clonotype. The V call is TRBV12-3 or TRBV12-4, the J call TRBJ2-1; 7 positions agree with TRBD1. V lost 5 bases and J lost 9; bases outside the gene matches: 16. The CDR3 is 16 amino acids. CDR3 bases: TGTGCCAGCAGTCCTGGACCGGGACAGTTCGTGGGTGAGCAGTTCTTC. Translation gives CASSPGPGQFVGEQFF.

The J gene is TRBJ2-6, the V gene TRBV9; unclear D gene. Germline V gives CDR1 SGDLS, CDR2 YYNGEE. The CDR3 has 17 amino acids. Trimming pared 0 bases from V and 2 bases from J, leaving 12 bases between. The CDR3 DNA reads TGTGCCAGCAGCGTAGAATTTTCCGGGCCTGGGGCCAACGTCCTGACTTTC. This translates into CASSVEFSGPGANVLTF.

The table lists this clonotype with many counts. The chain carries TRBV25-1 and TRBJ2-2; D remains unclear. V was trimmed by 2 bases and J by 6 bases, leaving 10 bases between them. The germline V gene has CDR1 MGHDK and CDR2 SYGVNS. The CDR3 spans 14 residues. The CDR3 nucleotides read TGTGCCAGCAGTGAAGGGGATAGGGCCGGGGAGCTGTTTTTT. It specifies CASSEGDRAGELFF.

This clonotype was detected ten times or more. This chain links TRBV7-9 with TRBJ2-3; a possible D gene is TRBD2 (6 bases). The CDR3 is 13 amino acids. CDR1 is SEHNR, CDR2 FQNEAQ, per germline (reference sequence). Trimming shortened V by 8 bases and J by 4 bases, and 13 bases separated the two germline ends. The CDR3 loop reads CASLGGPADTQYF. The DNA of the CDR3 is TGTGCCAGCCTGGGGGGACCAGCAGATACGCAGTATTTT.

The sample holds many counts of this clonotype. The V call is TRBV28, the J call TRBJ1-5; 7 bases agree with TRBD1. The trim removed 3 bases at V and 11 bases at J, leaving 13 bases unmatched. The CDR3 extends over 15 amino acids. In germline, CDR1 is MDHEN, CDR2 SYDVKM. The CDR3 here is CASSFEGQWVSAQHF. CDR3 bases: TGTGCCAGCAGTTTTGAGGGACAGTGGGTTTCAGCCCAGCATTTT.

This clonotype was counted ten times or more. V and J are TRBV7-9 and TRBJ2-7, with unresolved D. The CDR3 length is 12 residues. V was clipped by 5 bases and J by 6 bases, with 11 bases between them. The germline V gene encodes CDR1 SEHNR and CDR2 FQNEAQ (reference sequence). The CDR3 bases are TGTGCCAGCAGCCCACCATTGAGCGAGCAGTACTTC. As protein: CASSPPLSEQYF. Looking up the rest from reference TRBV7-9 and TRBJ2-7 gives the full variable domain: DTGVSQNPRHKITKRGQNVTFRCDPISEHNRLYWYRQTLGQGPEFLTYFQNEAQLEKSRLLSDRFSAERPKGSFSTLEIQRTEQGDSAMYLCASSPPLSEQYFGPGTRLTVT.

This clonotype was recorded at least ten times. CDR3 in amino acids: CSARTSTGGNEKLFF. The CDR3 bases are TGCAGTGCTAGAACATCGACAGGGGGGAATGAAAAACTGTTTTTT. This chain links TRBV20-1 with TRBJ1-4; 9 positions match TRBD1. V shed 2 bases and J 5 bases; nucleotides not matched to a gene: 6. The CDR3 has 15 amino acids. Germline CDR1 and CDR2: DFQATT and SNEGSKA (reference sequence).

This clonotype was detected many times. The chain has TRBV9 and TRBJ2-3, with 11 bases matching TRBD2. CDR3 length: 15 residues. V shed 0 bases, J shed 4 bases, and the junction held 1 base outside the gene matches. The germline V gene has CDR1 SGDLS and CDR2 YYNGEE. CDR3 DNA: TGTGCCAGCAGCGTAGAACTAGCGGGGGCAGATACGCAGTATTTT. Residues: CASSVELAGADTQYF.

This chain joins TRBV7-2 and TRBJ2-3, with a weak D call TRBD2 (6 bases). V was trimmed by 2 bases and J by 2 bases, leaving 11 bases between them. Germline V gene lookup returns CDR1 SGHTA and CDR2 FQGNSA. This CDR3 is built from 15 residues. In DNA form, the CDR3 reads TGTGCCAGCAGCTTAAACGGGAGAGTCACAGATACGCAGTATTTT. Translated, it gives CASSLNGRVTDTQYF.

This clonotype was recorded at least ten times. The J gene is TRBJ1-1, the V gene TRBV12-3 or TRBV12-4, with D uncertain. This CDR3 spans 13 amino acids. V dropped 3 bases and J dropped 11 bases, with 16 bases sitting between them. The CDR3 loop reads CASSLLDRGRAFF. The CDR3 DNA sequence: TGTGCCAGCAGTTTGCTGGACCGAGGCCGGGCTTTCTTT.

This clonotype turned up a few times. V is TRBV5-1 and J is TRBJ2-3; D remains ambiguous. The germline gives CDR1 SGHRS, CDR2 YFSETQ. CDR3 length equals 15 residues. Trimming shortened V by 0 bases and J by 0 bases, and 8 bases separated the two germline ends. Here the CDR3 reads CASSLVVRSTDTQYF. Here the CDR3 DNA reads TGCGCCAGCAGCTTGGTGGTACGAAGCACAGATACGCAGTATTTT.

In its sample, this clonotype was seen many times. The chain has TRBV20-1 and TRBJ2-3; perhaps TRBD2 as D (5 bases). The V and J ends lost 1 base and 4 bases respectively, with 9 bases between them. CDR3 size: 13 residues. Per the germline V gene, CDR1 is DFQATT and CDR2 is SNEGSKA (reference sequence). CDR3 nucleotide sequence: TGCAGTGCTAGAGGGGGAGCCGCAGATACGCAGTATTTT. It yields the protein CSARGGAADTQYF.

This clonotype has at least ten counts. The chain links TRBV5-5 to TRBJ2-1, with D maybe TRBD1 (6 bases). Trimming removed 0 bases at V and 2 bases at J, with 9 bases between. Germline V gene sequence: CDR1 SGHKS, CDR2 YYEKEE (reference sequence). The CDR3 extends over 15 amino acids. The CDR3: CASSLEGDTYNEQFF. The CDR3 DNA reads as TGTGCCAGCAGCTTGGAGGGGGATACCTACAATGAGCAGTTCTTC.

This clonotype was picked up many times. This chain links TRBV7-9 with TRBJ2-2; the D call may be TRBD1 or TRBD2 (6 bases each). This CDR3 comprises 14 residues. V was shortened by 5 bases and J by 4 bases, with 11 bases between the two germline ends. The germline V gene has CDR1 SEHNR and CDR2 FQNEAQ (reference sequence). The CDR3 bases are TGTGCCAGCAGCAGGGGGGAAAGCACCGGGGAGCTGTTTTTT. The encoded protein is CASSRGESTGELFF.